This T cell receptor beta chain was sequenced in a study of tumor-infiltrating lymphocytes in primary liver carcinoma. Joint extraction of RNA and DNA used roughly 18-34 mg of bulk tissue that was unsorted. Of note for this clonotype: The junction and the germline gene differ at one end; a read error may be behind it.

From roughly 0.45 ug total RNA, TCR beta cDNA was generated with a primer in the constant region. Library construction for TCR beta comprised three nested multiplex PCR rounds performed with slightly modified ARM-PCR. TCRdb analysed the multiplex PCR reads with MiXCR anew, one entry per CDR3 protein. The top ten hold roughly 9% of the sample, which has some 120,000 distinct CDR3 sequences, 55% to 65% seen once. The sequenced sample consisted of liver tumor tissue from sampling region 1. Subset in this sample: tumor region T1, superior pole. The TCR sequence derives from a woman in her sixties or seventies with primary liver carcinoma and hepatitis B virus infection.

The CDR3 DNA reads TGTACCAGCAGCGTCGGACAGGGGGGACTAGCGGGAGGATTCAATGAACAGTTCTTC. Translated, it gives CTSSVGQGGLAGGFNEQFF. This chain joins TRBV11-3 and TRBJ2-1, with TRBD2 identical over 15 bases. From germline, CDR1 is SGHNT and CDR2 YENEEA. The CDR3 has 19 amino acids. Supplemented by reference TRBV11-3 and TRBJ2-1, the full variable domain reads EAGVVQSPRYKIIEKKQPVAFWCNPISGHNTLYWYLQNLGQGPELLIRYENEEAVDDSQLPKDRFSAERLKGVDSTLKIQPAELGDSAVYLCTSSVGQGGLAGGFNEQFFGPGTRLTVL.